This T cell receptor beta chain was identified in a study of monozygotic twins with inflammatory bowel disease. The CDR3 is 15 amino acids. From germline, CDR1 is LGHDT and CDR2 YNNKEL (reference sequence). TCRdb reprocessed the 5' RACE reads and reports one entry per CDR3 protein, with no DNA. The table for this sample gives about 300,000 distinct CDR3 sequences. This clonotype was obtained from a human donor with ulcerative colitis or Crohn's disease, or a healthy co-twin of an affected twin (not recorded which). Sequencing used blood. The V call is TRBV3-1, the J call TRBJ1-1; TCRdb names TRBD1, which stays unverified in the absence of DNA. CDR3 sequence reads: CASSQDPGHLTEAFF.